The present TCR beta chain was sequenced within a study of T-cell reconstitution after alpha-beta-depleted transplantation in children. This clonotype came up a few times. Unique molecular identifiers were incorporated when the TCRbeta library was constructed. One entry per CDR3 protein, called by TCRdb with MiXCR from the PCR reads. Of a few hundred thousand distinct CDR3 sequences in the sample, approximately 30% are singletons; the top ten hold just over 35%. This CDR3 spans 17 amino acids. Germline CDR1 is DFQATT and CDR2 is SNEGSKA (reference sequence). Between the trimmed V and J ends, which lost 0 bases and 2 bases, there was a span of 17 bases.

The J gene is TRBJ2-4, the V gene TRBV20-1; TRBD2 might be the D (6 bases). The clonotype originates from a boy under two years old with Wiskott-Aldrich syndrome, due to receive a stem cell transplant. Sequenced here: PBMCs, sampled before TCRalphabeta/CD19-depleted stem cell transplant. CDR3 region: CSARELRGGASKNIQYF. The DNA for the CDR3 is TGCAGTGCTAGAGAGCTCCGAGGAGGGGCGTCCAAAAACATTCAGTACTTC.